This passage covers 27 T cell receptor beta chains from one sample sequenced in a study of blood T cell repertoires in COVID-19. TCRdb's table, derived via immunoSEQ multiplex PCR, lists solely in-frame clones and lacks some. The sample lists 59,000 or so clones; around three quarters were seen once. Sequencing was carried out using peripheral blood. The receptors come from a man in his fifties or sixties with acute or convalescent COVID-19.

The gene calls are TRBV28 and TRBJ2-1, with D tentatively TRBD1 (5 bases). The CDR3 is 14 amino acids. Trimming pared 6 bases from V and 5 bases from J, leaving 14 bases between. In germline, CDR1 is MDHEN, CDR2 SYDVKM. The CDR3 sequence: CASRNYPRDNEQFF. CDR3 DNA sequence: TGTGCCAGCAGGAACTACCCCAGGGACAATGAGCAGTTCTTC.

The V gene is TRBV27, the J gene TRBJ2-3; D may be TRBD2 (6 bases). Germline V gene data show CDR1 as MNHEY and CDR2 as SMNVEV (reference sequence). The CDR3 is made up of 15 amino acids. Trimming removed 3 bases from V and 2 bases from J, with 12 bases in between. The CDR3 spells CASSFKGGITDTQYF. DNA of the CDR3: TGTGCCAGCAGTTTTAAAGGCGGGATCACAGATACGCAGTATTTT.

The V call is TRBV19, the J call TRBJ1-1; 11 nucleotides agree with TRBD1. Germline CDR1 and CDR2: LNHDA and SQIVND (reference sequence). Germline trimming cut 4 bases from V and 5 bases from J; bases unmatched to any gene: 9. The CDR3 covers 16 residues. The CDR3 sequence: CASSRGTGGLRTEAFF. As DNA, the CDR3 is TGTGCCAGTAGTAGAGGGACAGGGGGTCTCCGGACTGAAGCTTTCTTT.

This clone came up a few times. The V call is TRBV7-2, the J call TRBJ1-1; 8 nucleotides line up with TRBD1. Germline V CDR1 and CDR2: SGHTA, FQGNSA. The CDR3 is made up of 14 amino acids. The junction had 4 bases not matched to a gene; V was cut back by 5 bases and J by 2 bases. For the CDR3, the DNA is TGTGCCAGCAGCAAACAGGGGGACAACACTGAAGCTTTCTTT. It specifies CASSKQGDNTEAFF.

This CDR3 is CASSAQGATAYNEQFF. DNA of the CDR3: TGTGCCAGCAGCGCACAGGGGGCGACAGCCTACAATGAGCAGTTCTTC. The V and J genes are TRBV9 and TRBJ2-1; 9 bases line up with TRBD1. CDR3 length: 16 residues. Germline V gene lookup returns CDR1 SGDLS and CDR2 YYNGEE. Trimming cost V 3 bases and J 2 bases; bases outside gene matches: 6.

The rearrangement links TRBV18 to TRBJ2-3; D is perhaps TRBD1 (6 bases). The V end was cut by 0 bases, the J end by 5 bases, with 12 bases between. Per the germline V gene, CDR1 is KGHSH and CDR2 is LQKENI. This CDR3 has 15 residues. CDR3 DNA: TGTGCCAGCTCACCACCGTCTGGGGGCCGAGATACGCAGTATTTT. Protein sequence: CASSPPSGGRDTQYF.

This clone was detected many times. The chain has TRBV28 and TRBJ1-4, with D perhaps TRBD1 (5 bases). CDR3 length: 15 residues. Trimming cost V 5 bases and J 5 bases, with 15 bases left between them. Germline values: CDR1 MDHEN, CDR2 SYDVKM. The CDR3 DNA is TGTGCCAGCAGTCCCGGGGAGGGACGAAATGAAAAACTGTTTTTT. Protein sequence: CASSPGEGRNEKLFF.

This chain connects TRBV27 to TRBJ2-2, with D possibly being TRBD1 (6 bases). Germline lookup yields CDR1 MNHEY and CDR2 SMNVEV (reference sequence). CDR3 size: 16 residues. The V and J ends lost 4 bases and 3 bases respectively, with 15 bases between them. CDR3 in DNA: TGTGCCAGCAGTTCCCTCGGGGCAGGGGACACCGGGGAGCTGTTTTTT. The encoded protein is CASSSLGAGDTGELFF.

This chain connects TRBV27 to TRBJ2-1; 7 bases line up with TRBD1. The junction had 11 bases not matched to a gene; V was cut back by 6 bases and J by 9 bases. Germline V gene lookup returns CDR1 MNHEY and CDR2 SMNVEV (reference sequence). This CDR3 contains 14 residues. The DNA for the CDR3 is TGTGCCAGCAGCTTCCTCGACAGGGTGGGTGAGCAGTTCTTC. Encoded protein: CASSFLDRVGEQFF.

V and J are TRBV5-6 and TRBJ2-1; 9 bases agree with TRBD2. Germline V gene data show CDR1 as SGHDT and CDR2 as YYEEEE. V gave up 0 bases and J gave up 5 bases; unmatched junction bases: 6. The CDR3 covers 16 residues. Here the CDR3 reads CASSLAGAGGNNEQFF. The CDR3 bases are TGTGCCAGCAGCTTGGCCGGGGCGGGAGGGAACAATGAGCAGTTCTTC.

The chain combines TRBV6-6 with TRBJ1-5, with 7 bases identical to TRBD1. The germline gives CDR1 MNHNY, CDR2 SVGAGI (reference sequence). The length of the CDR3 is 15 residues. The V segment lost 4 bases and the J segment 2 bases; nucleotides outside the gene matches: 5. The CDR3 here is CASSSPGGGNQPQHF. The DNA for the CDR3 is TGTGCCAGCAGTTCGCCAGGGGGAGGCAATCAGCCCCAGCATTTT.

CDR3 DNA: TGTGCCAGCAGCTCTTGGGGGACTAGCGGGTTAGAGATAGATACGCAGTATTTT. Translation gives CASSSWGTSGLEIDTQYF. The V gene is TRBV7-2, the J gene TRBJ2-3; 12 bases agree with TRBD2. The CDR3 has 18 amino acids. Losses at the gene ends were 4 bases for V and 5 bases for J; bases not matched to a gene: 13. The germline V gene encodes CDR1 SGHTA and CDR2 FQGNSA. Filled out from reference TRBV7-2 and TRBJ2-3, the complete variable domain reads GAGVSQSPSNKVTEKGKDVELRCDPISGHTALYWYRQSLGQGLEFLIYFQGNSAPDKSGLPSDRFSAERTGGSVSTLTIQRTQQEDSAVYLCASSSWGTSGLEIDTQYFGPGTRLTVL.

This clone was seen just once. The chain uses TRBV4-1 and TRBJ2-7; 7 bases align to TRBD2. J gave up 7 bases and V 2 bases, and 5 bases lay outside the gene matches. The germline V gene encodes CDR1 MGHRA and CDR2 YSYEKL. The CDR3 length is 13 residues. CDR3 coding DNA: TGCGCCAGCAGCCAAAGGGAGGGAAGGGAGCAGTACTTC. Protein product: CASSQREGREQYF.

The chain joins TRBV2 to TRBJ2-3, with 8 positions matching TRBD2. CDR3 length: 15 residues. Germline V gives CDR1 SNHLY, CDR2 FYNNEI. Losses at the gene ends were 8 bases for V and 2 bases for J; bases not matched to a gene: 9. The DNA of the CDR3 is TGTGCCAGCTCTGGGGTAGCGGGGTACACAGATACGCAGTATTTT. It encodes CASSGVAGYTDTQYF.

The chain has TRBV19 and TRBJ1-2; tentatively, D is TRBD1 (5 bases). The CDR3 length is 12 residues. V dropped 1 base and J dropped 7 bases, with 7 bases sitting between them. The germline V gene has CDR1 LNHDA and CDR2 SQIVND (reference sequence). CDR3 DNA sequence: TGTGCCAGTAGTATAGGCAGGGCTGGCTACACCTTC. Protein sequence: CASSIGRAGYTF.

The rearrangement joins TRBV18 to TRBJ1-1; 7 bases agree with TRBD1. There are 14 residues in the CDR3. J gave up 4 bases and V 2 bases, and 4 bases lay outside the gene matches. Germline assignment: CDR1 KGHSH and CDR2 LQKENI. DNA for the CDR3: TGTGCCAGCTCACCATCGCCAGGGGGCACTGAAGCTTTCTTT. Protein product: CASSPSPGGTEAFF.

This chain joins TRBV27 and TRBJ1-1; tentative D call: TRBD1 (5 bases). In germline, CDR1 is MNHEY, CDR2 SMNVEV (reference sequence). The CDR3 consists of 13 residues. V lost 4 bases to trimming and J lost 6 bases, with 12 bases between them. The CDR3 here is CASSYQGGAEAFF. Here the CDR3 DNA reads TGTGCCAGCAGTTACCAGGGTGGCGCTGAAGCTTTCTTT.

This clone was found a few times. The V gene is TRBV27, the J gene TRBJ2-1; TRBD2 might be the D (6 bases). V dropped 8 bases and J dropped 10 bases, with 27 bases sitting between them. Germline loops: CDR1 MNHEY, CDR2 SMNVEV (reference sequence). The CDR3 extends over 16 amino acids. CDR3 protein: CASGFPFWVGRGEQFF. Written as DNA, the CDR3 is TGTGCCAGCGGGTTTCCCTTTTGGGTTGGCCGGGGGGAGCAGTTCTTC.

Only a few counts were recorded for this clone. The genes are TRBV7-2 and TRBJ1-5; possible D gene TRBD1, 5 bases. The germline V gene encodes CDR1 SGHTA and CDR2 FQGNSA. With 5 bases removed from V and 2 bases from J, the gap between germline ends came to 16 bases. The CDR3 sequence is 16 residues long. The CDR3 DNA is TGTGCCAGCAGCGACCAGGGAGGAACAGGCAATCAGCCCCAGCATTTT. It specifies CASSDQGGTGNQPQHF.

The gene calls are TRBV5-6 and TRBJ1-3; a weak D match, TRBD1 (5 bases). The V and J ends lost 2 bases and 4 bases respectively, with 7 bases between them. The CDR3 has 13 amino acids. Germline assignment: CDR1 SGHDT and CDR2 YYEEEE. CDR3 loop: CASSFNRGNTIYF. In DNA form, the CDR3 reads TGTGCCAGCAGCTTTAACAGGGGAAACACCATATATTTT. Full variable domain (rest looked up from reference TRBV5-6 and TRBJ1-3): DAGVTQSPTHLIKTRGQQVTLRCSPKSGHDTVSWYQQALGQGPQFIFQYYEEEERQRGNFPDRFSGHQFPNYSSELNVNALLLGDSALYLCASSFNRGNTIYFGEGSWLTVV.

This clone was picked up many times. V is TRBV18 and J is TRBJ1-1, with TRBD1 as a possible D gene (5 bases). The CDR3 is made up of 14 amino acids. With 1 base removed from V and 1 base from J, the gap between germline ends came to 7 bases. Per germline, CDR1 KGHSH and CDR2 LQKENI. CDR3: CASSPRTSNTEAFF. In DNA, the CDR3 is TGTGCCAGCTCACCACGGACATCGAACACTGAAGCTTTCTTT.

The chain's CDR3 is CASSIDSGAGDTQYF. In DNA, the CDR3 is TGTGCCAGTAGTATAGATAGCGGAGCGGGAGATACGCAGTATTTT. The rearrangement uses TRBV19 and TRBJ2-3, with a weak D call TRBD2 (6 bases). The CDR3 totals 15 residues. Deletions cut 0 bases from V and 5 bases from J, with 12 bases between. Germline values: CDR1 LNHDA, CDR2 SQIVND (reference sequence). Variable domain in full (rest from reference TRBV19 and TRBJ2-3): DGGITQSPKYLFRKEGQNVTLSCEQNLNHDAMYWYRQDPGQGLRLIYYSQIVNDFQKGDIAEGYSVSREKKESFPLTVTSAQKNPTAFYLCASSIDSGAGDTQYFGPGTRLTVL.

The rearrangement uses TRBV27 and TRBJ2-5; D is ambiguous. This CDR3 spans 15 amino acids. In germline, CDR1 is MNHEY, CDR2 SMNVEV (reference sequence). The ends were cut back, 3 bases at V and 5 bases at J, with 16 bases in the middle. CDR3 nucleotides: TGTGCCAGCAGTTTCCTCGGTCCCCGGTGGGAGACCCAGTACTTC. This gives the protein CASSFLGPRWETQYF.

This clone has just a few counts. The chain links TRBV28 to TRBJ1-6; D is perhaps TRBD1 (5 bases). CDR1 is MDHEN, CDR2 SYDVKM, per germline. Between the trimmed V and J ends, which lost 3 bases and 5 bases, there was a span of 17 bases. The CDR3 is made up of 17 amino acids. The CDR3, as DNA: TGTGCCAGCAGTTTTATAGAGCAGGGTTTCGATAATTCACCCCTCCACTTT. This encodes CASSFIEQGFDNSPLHF. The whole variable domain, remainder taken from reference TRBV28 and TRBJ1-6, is DVKVTQSSRYLVKRTGEKVFLECVQDMDHENMFWYRQDPGLGLRLIYFSYDVKMKEKGDIPEGYSVSREKKERFSLILESASTNQTSMYLCASSFIEQGFDNSPLHFGNGTRLTVT.

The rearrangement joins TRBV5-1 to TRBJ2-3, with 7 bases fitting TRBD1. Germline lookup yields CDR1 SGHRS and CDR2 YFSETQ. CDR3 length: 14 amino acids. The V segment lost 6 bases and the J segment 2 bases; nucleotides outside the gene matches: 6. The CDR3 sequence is CASMPGQYTDTQYF. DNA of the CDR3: TGCGCCAGCATGCCGGGACAGTACACAGATACGCAGTATTTT.

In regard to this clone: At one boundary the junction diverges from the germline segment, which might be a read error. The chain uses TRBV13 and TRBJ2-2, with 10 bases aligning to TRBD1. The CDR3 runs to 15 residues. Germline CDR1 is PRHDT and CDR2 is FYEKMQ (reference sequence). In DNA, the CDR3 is TGTGTCAGCAGCTTTCGGACAGGGGGAACTGGGGAGCTGTTTTTT. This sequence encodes CVSSFRTGGTGELFF.

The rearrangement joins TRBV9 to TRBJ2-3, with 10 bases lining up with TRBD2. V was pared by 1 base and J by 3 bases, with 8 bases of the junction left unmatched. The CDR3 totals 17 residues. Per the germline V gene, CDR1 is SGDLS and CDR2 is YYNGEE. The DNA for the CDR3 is TGTGCCAGCAGCGTAAACCCTTCTAGCGGGAGTACAGATACGCAGTATTTT. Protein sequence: CASSVNPSSGSTDTQYF. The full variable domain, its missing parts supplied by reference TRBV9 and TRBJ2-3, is DSGVTQTPKHLITATGQRVTLRCSPRSGDLSVYWYQQSLDQGLQFLIQYYNGEERAKGNILERFSAQQFPDLHSELNLSSLELGDSALYFCASSVNPSSGSTDTQYFGPGTRLTVL.